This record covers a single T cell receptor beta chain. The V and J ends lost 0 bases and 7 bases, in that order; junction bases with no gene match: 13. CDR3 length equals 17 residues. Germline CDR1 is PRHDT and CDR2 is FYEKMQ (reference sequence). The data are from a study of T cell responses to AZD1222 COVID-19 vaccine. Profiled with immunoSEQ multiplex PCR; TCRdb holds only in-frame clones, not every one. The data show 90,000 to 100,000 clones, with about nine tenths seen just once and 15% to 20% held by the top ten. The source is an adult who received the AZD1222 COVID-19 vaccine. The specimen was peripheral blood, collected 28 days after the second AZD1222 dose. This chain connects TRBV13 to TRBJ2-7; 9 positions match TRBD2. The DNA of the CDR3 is TGTGCCAGCAGCTTAGGTCGGGCGGGAGGGATCCTCTGGGAGCAGTACTTC. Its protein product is CASSLGRAGGILWEQYF.